This T cell receptor (beta chain) was documented in a study of T cell responses to AZD1222 COVID-19 vaccine. Notes on the study in general: In all cases, repertoires were sampled only after the peak T cell response. Regions left unmutated in variants are reportedly the target of nearly half of spike-specific TCRs. Most donors were white British, females outnumbered males, and clonal diversity was possibly underestimated. Elevations in Spike-specific TCR breadth and depth followed administration of two AZD1222 doses.

Clones were sequenced by immunoSEQ multiplex PCR, and TCRdb holds only the in-frame ones, with some missing. Here the sample spans roughly 140,000 clones, around 89% being singletons. Comment on this clone: Its antigen is currently unknown.

The germline CDR1 and CDR2 sequences are MNHEY and SMNVEV (reference sequence). The CDR3 loop spans 15 amino acids. The V gene lost 5 bases and the J gene lost 6 bases, with 18 bases spanning the gap. The sample in question was peripheral blood, obtained on day 0 of AZD1222 vaccination. The chain uses TRBV27 and TRBJ2-3, with D unresolved. The sequence was obtained from an adult in good health. This CDR3 reads CASSRRGRGLDTQYF. The CDR3 DNA sequence: TGTGCCAGCAGTCGACGTGGGCGTGGATTGGATACGCAGTATTTT.